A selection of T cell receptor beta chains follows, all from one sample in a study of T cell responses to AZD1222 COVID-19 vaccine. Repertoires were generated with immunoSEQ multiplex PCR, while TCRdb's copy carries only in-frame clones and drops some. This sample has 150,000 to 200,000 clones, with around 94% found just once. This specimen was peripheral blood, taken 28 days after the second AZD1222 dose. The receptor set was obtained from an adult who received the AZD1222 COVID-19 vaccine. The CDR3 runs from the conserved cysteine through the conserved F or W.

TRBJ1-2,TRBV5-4,CASREGKGYDYGYTF
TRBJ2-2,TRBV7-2,CASRRRGTQPKNHTGELFF
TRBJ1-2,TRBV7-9,CASSTGNGYTF
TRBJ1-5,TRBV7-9,CASSSEVGSNQPQHF
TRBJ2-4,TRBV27,CASSWGPLSGVAKNIQYF
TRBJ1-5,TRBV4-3,CASSQETQSNQPQHF
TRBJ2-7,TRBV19,CASTPEMTSGYEQYF
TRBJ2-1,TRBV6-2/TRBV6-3,CASSVGQGFYNEQFF
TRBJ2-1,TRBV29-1,CSVLAAYNEQFF
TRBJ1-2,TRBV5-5,CASSFDIQGATQQGYTF
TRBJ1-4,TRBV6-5,CAGTGAREKLFF
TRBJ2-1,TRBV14,CASSQDTRSSYNEQFF
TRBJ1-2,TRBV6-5,CASSLQGTGGYTF
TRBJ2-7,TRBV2,CASTRLAGRNEQYF
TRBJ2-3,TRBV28,CASGTSGATPGGDTQYF
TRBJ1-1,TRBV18,CASSPRSMNTEAFF
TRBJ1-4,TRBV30,CAWSVGSATNEKLFF
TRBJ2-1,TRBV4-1,CASSPPNRDEQFF
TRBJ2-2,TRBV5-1,CASSSDSGKLFF
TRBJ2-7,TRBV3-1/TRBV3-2,CASSRMGLYYEQYF
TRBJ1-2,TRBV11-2,CASSHQGKTNNYGYTF
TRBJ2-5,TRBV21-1,CASSNHRRKQETQYF
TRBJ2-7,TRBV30,CAWGQHSYEQYF
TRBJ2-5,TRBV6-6,CASSGGTGGSETQYF
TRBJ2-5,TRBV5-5,CASTIGVSYETQYF
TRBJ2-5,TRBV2,CASNPRELETQYF
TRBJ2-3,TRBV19,CASSIVQGPADTQYF
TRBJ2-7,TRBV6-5,CATEDGEQYF
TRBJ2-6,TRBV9,CASSVSVAPSSGANVLTF
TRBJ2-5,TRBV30,CAWSPLAGRAGTQYF
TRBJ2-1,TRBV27,CASSLRYWDYSYNEQFF
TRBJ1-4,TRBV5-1,CASSLVGGGNEKLFF
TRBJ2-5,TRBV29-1,CSVETTQGGETQYF
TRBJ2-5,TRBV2,CASRPDLAGVETQYF
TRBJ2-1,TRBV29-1,CSVEVTRQFNEQFF
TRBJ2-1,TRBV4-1,CASSQAGWDEQFF
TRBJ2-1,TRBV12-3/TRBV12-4,CASSFTTGNEQFF
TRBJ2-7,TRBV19,CASTPRDTYEQYF
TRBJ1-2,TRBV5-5,CASLQGAGGYTF
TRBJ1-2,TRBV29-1,CSVEERGNGYTF
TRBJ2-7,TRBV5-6,CASSLLWDETYEQYF
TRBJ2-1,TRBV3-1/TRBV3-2,CASSQDQGIQQFF
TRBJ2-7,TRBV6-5,CASSYRLGTTSYEQYF
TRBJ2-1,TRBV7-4,CASSPPLGGTRGNEQFF
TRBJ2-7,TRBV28,CASTTSGTSGSYEQYF
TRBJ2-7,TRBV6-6,CASSYDRVDYEQYF
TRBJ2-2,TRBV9,CASSVVSAGTLNTGELFF